The T cell receptor (beta chain) described here comes from a study of blood T cells in healthy people across ages. Together with a sample-barcoded 5' primer, a J-beta primer mix was included in a second PCR lasting about 6 to 11 cycles. TCRdb re-called the 5' RACE reads with MiXCR, one entry per CDR3 protein. Among hundreds of thousands of distinct CDR3 sequences listed, more than 45% were seen once. CDR1 and CDR2 (germline): KGHDR, SFDVKD. This CDR3 is built from 17 residues. This clonotype was picked up a small number of times. A read error may account for a junction end that differs from germline. The receptor was derived from a woman of 80 years or more in good health. Material for sequencing was blood. The gene calls are TRBV24-1 and TRBJ2-3, with a possible D match to TRBD1 (6 bases). The CDR3: CATSDLEDRKGVDMQYF. The DNA of the CDR3 is TGTGCCACCAGTGATTTGGAGGACAGAAAAGGGGTGGATATGCAGTATTTT.